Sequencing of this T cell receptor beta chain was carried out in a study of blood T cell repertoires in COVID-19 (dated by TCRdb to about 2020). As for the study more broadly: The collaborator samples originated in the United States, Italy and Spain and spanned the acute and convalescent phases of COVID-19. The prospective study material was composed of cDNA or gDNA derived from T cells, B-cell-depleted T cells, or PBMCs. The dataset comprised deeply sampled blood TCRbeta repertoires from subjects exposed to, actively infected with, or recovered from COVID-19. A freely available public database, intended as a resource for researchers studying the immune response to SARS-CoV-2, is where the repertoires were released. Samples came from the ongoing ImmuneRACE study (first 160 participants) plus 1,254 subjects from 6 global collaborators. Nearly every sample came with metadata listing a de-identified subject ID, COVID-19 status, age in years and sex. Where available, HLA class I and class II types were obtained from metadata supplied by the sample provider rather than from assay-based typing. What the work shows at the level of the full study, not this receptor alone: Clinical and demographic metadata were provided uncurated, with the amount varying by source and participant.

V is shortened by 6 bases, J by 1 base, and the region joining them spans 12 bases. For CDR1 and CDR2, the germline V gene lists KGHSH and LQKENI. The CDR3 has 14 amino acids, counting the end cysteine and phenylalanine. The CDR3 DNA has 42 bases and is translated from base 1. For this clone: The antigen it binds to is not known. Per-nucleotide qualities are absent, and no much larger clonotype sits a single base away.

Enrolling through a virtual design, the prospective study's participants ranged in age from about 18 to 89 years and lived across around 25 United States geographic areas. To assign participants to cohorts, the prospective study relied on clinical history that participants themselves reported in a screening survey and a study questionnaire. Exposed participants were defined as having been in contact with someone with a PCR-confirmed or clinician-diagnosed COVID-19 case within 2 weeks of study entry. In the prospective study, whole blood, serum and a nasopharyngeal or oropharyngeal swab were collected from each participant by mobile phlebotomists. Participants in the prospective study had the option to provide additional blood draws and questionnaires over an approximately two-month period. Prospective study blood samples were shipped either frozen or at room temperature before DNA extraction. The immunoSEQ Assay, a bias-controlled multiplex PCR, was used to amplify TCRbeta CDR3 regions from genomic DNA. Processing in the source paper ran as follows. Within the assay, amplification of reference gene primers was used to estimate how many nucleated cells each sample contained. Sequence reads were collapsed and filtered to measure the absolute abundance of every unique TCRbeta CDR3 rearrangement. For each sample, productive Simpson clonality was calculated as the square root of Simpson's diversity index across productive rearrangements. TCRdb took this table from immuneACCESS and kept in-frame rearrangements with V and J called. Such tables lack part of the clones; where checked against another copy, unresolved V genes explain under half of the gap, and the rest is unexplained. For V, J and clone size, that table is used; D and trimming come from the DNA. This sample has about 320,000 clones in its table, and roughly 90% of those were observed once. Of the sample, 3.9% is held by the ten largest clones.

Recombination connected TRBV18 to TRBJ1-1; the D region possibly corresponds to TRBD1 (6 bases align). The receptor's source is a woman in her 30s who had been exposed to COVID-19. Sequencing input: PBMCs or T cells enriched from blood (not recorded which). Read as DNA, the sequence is TGTGCCAGCTCCCTACAGGGCACGAACACTGAAGCTTTCTTT. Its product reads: CASSLQGTNTEAFF.